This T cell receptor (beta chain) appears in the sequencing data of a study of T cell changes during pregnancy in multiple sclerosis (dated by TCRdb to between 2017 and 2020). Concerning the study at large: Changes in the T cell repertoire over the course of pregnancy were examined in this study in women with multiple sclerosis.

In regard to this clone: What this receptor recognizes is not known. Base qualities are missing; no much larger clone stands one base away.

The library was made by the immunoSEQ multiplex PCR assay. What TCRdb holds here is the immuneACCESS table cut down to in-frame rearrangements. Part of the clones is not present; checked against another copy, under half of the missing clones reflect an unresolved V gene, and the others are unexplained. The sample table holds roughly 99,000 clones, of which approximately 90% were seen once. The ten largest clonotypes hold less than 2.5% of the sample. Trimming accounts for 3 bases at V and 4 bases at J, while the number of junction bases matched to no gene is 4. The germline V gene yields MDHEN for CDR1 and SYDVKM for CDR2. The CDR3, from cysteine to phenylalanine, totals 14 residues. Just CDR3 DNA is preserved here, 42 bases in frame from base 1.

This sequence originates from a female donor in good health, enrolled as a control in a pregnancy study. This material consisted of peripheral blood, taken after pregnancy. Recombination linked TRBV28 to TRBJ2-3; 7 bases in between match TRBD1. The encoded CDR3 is CASSFSGGADTQYF. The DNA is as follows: TGTGCCAGCAGTTTTTCAGGGGGTGCAGATACGCAGTATTTT.